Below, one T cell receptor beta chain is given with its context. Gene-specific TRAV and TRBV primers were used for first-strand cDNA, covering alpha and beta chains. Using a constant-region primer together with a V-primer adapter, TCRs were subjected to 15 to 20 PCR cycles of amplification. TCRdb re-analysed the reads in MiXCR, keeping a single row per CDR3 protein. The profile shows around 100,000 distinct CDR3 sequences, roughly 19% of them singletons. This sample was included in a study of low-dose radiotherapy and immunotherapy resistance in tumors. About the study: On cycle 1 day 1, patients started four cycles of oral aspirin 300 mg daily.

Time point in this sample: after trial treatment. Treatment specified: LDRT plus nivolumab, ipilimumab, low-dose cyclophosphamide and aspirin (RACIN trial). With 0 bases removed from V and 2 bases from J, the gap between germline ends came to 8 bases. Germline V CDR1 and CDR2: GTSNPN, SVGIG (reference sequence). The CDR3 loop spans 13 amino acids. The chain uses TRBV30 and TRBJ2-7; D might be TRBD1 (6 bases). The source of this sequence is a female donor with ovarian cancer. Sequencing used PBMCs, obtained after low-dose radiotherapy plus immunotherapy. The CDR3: CAWSVGGPYEQYF. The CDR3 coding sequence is TGTGCCTGGAGTGTAGGGGGTCCCTACGAGCAGTACTTC.